One and the same sample provided the 31 T cell receptor beta chains below, sequenced in a study of OX40 agonist ivuxolimab in advanced cancers. Clones were sequenced by immunoSEQ multiplex PCR, and TCRdb holds only the in-frame ones, with some missing. The table lists more than 75,000 clones, around 84% of them singletons. The sample consisted of CD4+ or CD8+ T cells sorted from blood, taken in a trial of the OX40 agonist ivuxolimab. These receptor sequences come from an adult with an advanced solid tumor such as melanoma, head and neck, liver or kidney cancer.

This sequence joins TRBV11-1 and TRBJ2-7, with D possibly being TRBD2 (5 bases). CDR3 length: 15 residues. Trimming took 5 bases from V and 1 from J, leaving 15 bases between them. Germline values: CDR1 SGHAT, CDR2 FQDESV (reference sequence). CDR3 protein: CASSIGGINSYEQYF. DNA for the CDR3: TGTGCCAGCAGCATAGGAGGTATTAATTCCTACGAGCAGTACTTC.

The chain has TRBV20-1 and TRBJ2-2; D not resolved. The CDR3 covers 11 residues. Trimming pared 3 bases from V and 4 bases from J, leaving 3 bases between. Germline V gene lookup returns CDR1 DFQATT and CDR2 SNEGSKA (reference sequence). CDR3 amino acids: CSARITGELFF. The CDR3 nucleotides read TGCAGTGCTAGGATCACCGGGGAGCTGTTTTTT.

The chain joins TRBV2 to TRBJ1-1; the D is unclear. CDR3 length: 13 amino acids. The ends were cut back, 8 bases at V and 3 bases at J, with 13 bases in the middle. The germline V gene encodes CDR1 SNHLY and CDR2 FYNNEI. CDR3: CASRKSRDTEAFF. CDR3 DNA: TGTGCCAGCCGGAAGAGTCGGGACACTGAAGCTTTCTTT.

The count of this clone is one. The V and J genes are TRBV7-2 and TRBJ1-1; 7 nucleotides match TRBD1. Trimming removed 5 bases from V and 3 bases from J; junction bases left unmatched: 6. Per the germline V gene, CDR1 is SGHTA and CDR2 is FQGNSA. CDR3 length: 14 amino acids. The CDR3 loop is CASSHSQGDTEAFF. In DNA form, the CDR3 reads TGTGCCAGCAGCCACTCCCAGGGGGACACTGAAGCTTTCTTT.

The chain joins TRBV28 to TRBJ2-3, with D perhaps matching TRBD2 (6 bases). V shed 5 bases and J shed 3 bases, with 18 bases lying between them. The CDR3 has 16 residues. The V gene's germline CDR1 is MDHEN and CDR2 SYDVKM. DNA of the CDR3: TGTGCCAGCAGTCCCCCCGCGGGGCGTTTGACAGATACGCAGTATTTT. It is translated as CASSPPAGRLTDTQYF.

The gene calls are TRBV7-2 and TRBJ1-5; D remains ambiguous. The V end lost 0 bases, the J end lost 2 bases, and 8 bases lay between the germline ends. CDR1 is SGHTA and CDR2 is FQGNSA in the germline V gene. CDR3 length: 15 amino acids. CDR3 region: CASSLALGGNQPQHF. The CDR3 DNA follows: TGTGCCAGCAGCTTAGCGCTTGGAGGCAATCAGCCCCAGCATTTT.

This clone was counted a single time. The chain links TRBV10-3 to TRBJ2-2, with D perhaps matching TRBD2 (6 bases). Germline CDR1 reads ENHRY; CDR2 reads SYGVKD. Trimming took off 4 bases at V and 5 bases at J, with 14 bases between the two ends. This CDR3 has 15 amino acids. The CDR3 DNA sequence: TGTGCCATCAGTGGGCCCGGGGGAGGTACCGGGGAGCTGTTTTTT. Protein: CAISGPGGGTGELFF.

This clone was detected a few times. The rearrangement joins TRBV18 to TRBJ2-7, with 8 nucleotides matching TRBD1. CDR1 KGHSH and CDR2 LQKENI come from the germline V gene. Trimming removed 0 bases from V and 5 bases from J; junction bases left unmatched: 3. This CDR3 has 14 residues. CDR3 sequence (DNA): TGTGCCAGCTCACCACCCCCAGGGGGCGACGAGCAGTACTTC. Translation gives CASSPPPGGDEQYF.

The V call is TRBV9, the J call TRBJ2-5; 11 nucleotides agree with TRBD1. The CDR3 is 15 residues long. Germline V gene sequence: CDR1 SGDLS, CDR2 YYNGEE. Germline trimming cut 3 bases from V and 5 bases from J; bases unmatched to any gene: 6. The CDR3 loop is CASSAGTGGPETQYF. The CDR3 DNA reads TGTGCCAGCAGCGCGGGGACAGGGGGACCGGAGACCCAGTACTTC. Variable domain in full (rest from reference TRBV9 and TRBJ2-5): DSGVTQTPKHLITATGQRVTLRCSPRSGDLSVYWYQQSLDQGLQFLIQYYNGEERAKGNILERFSAQQFPDLHSELNLSSLELGDSALYFCASSAGTGGPETQYFGPGTRLLVL.

The chain joins TRBV9 to TRBJ2-7, with 8 bases identical to TRBD1. With V trimmed by 4 bases and J by 7 bases, 13 bases remained unmatched. Germline loops: CDR1 SGDLS, CDR2 YYNGEE. The CDR3 has 15 amino acids. CDR3 sequence reads: CASSPQTGAWNEQYF. The CDR3 bases are TGTGCCAGCAGCCCACAGACAGGGGCATGGAATGAGCAGTACTTC.

This chain links TRBV4-3 with TRBJ1-2, with TRBD1 matching 8 bases. The CDR3 length is 16 residues. Trimming at V came to 1 base and at J to 8 bases, leaving 12 bases not matched to a gene. Germline assignment: CDR1 LGHNA and CDR2 YSLEER. The CDR3 reads CASSQGGQGARRGYTF. Written as DNA, the CDR3 is TGCGCCAGCAGCCAAGGGGGCCAGGGGGCCCGACGGGGCTACACCTTC.

The CDR3 region has the DNA TGTGCCAGCAGCTTAGCGGTGGGGGCCTGGGAAAAACTGTTTTTT. Protein: CASSLAVGAWEKLFF. V gene TRBV7-9 combines with J gene TRBJ1-4; a possible D gene is TRBD1 (6 bases). Germline V lookup: CDR1 SEHNR, CDR2 FQNEAQ (reference sequence). Trimming removed 0 bases from V and 8 bases from J, with 13 bases in between. This CDR3 region has 15 residues. Supplemented by reference TRBV7-9 and TRBJ1-4, the full variable domain reads DTGVSQNPRHKITKRGQNVTFRCDPISEHNRLYWYRQTLGQGPEFLTYFQNEAQLEKSRLLSDRFSAERPKGSFSTLEIQRTEQGDSAMYLCASSLAVGAWEKLFFGSGTQLSVL.

The rearrangement links TRBV18 to TRBJ2-1, with D unclear. Trimming left V 3 bases short and J 0 bases short, with 9 bases between. The CDR3 is 15 residues long. Germline lookup yields CDR1 KGHSH and CDR2 LQKENI. In nucleotides, the CDR3 is TGTGCCAGCTCACCCCTCGGTGTCTCCTACAATGAGCAGTTCTTC. As protein: CASSPLGVSYNEQFF.

The rearrangement joins TRBV5-4 to TRBJ1-2; 10 nucleotides align to TRBD1. From germline, CDR1 is SGHNT and CDR2 YYREEE (reference sequence). V lost 9 bases to trimming and J lost 3 bases; unmatched junction nucleotides: 11. The CDR3 length is 15 residues. For the CDR3, the DNA is TGTGCCAACTCACTCGGGGACAGGGGCCACTATGGCTACACCTTC. This encodes CANSLGDRGHYGYTF.

The chain uses TRBV2 and TRBJ2-3; D is ambiguous. Germline CDR1 SNHLY, CDR2 FYNNEI. With 3 bases removed from V and 0 bases from J, the gap between germline ends came to 10 bases. CDR3 length equals 15 residues. CDR3 nucleotides: TGTGCCAGCAGTGAGACCCTCCCTAGCACAGATACGCAGTATTTT. Protein product: CASSETLPSTDTQYF.

This clone was observed a handful of times. The rearrangement joins TRBV15 to TRBJ2-1; 13 bases fit TRBD2. The ends lost 0 bases at V and 6 bases at J; junction bases unmatched: 8. Germline CDR1 reads LNHNV; CDR2 reads YYDKDF (reference sequence). This CDR3 has 18 residues. CDR3 loop: CATSRDLLAGGPGNEQFF. CDR3 nucleotides: TGTGCCACCAGCAGAGATTTACTAGCGGGGGGGCCGGGCAATGAGCAGTTCTTC.

J is TRBJ1-2 and V is TRBV5-1; D is uncertain. The CDR3 loop spans 14 amino acids. Germline CDR1 and CDR2: SGHRS and YFSETQ. The V end was cut by 0 bases, the J end by 4 bases, with 10 bases between. The CDR3 protein is CASSLANPSYGYTF. The DNA for the CDR3 is TGCGCCAGCAGCTTGGCCAATCCGAGCTATGGCTACACCTTC.

The V and J genes are TRBV7-9 and TRBJ1-2; D is possibly TRBD1 (5 bases). The length of the CDR3 is 14 residues. Trimming removed 2 bases at V and 5 bases at J, with 12 bases between. The V gene's germline CDR1 is SEHNR and CDR2 FQNEAQ (reference sequence). In DNA, the CDR3 is TGTGCCAGCAGCTTATTCACGGGGGAGTATGGCTACACCTTC. This sequence encodes CASSLFTGEYGYTF.

Of note for this clone: A clone one base away is much larger, so this may be a read error. The same CDR3 is also encoded by other DNA sequences in this sample. CDR3 DNA: TGTGCCAGCAGTTCCCGACAGGGGGCCCAGCCCCAGCATTTT. It yields the protein CASSSRQGAQPQHF. The rearrangement links TRBV6-6 to TRBJ1-5, with 10 bases lining up with TRBD1. V was pared by 4 bases and J by 7 bases, with 4 bases of the junction left unmatched. The CDR3 totals 14 residues. CDR1 and CDR2 (germline): MNHNY, SVGAGI (reference sequence).

This clone was found a few times. A read error may account for a junction end that differs from germline. This chain connects TRBV6-1 to TRBJ1-5; no clear D gene. This CDR3 region has 12 residues. Germline V gene data show CDR1 as MNHNS and CDR2 as SASEGT. Written as DNA, the CDR3 is TGTGCCAGCTGTGACGTCAAAGGGCCCCAGCATTTT. Amino acid sequence: CASCDVKGPQHF.

V gene TRBV19 combines with J gene TRBJ1-6; 7 bases align to TRBD1. Germline-derived CDR1 and CDR2 are LNHDA and SQIVND (reference sequence). V was pared by 6 bases and J by 10 bases, with 6 bases of the junction left unmatched. The CDR3 runs to 13 residues. This CDR3 reads CASSLDRESPLHF. DNA for the CDR3: TGTGCCAGTAGCCTCGACAGGGAATCACCCCTCCACTTT.

The rearrangement uses TRBV6-1 and TRBJ2-2; D might be TRBD2 (6 bases). The CDR3 is 15 amino acids. The germline gives CDR1 MNHNS, CDR2 SASEGT. V was trimmed by 6 bases and J by 5 bases, leaving 16 bases between them. CDR3 bases: TGTGCCAGCAGATGGATGGAGGGTGGAACCGGGGAGCTGTTTTTT. Its protein product is CASRWMEGGTGELFF.

The chain joins TRBV5-6 to TRBJ2-3, with TRBD1 identical over 8 bases. The trim removed 4 bases at V and 3 bases at J, leaving 4 bases unmatched. The CDR3 consists of 14 residues. CDR1 SGHDT and CDR2 YYEEEE come from the germline V gene. The CDR3 DNA sequence: TGTGCCAGCAGCCAGGGGGCAGGTACAGATACGCAGTATTTT. Its translation: CASSQGAGTDTQYF.

V is TRBV6-5 and J is TRBJ2-5, with D hard to call. Germline V gene lookup returns CDR1 MNHEY and CDR2 SVGAGI. Trimming shortened V by 6 bases and J by 5 bases, and 16 bases separated the two germline ends. The CDR3 loop spans 14 amino acids. The CDR3 sequence: CASRASYATETQYF. The CDR3 bases are TGTGCCAGCAGGGCGTCCTACGCGACGGAGACCCAGTACTTC.

The chain combines TRBV11-1 with TRBJ2-3, with TRBD2 identical over 12 bases. This CDR3 is 16 amino acids long. J gave up 2 bases and V 5 bases, and 5 bases lay outside the gene matches. CDR1 SGHAT and CDR2 FQDESV come from the germline V gene (reference sequence). The CDR3 sequence is CASSPGLAGTTDTQYF. In DNA, the CDR3 is TGTGCCAGCAGCCCCGGACTAGCGGGGACCACAGATACGCAGTATTTT. The full variable domain, with the rest looked up from reference TRBV11-1 and TRBJ2-3, is EAEVAQSPRYKITEKSQAVAFWCDPISGHATLYWYRQILGQGPELLVQFQDESVVDDSQLPKDRFSAERLKGVDSTLKIQPAELGDSAMYLCASSPGLAGTTDTQYFGPGTRLTVL.

This sequence joins TRBV5-4 and TRBJ2-6; D remains unclear. Per the germline V gene, CDR1 is SGHNT and CDR2 is YYREEE (reference sequence). V was cut by 0 bases and J by 1 base, with 8 bases left in between. The CDR3 has 16 amino acids. The CDR3 protein is CASSLEVKSGANVLTF. DNA for the CDR3: TGTGCCAGCAGCTTGGAGGTCAAATCTGGGGCCAACGTCCTGACTTTC. The full variable domain, completed using reference TRBV5-4 and TRBJ2-6, is ETGVTQSPTHLIKTRGQQVTLRCSSQSGHNTVSWYQQALGQGPQFIFQYYREEENGRGNFPPRFSGLQFPNYSSELNVNALELDDSALYLCASSLEVKSGANVLTFGAGSRLTVL.

This CDR3 is CASSLVGSSGNTIYF. The CDR3 DNA reads TGTGCCAGCAGCTTGGTGGGGTCCTCTGGAAACACCATATATTTT. The chain joins TRBV5-6 to TRBJ1-3; no clear D. Germline assignment: CDR1 SGHDT and CDR2 YYEEEE. V lost 0 bases to trimming and J lost 0 bases, with 7 bases between them. The CDR3 has 15 amino acids.

The J gene is TRBJ2-6, the V gene TRBV9; no firm D call. Germline CDR1 SGDLS, CDR2 YYNGEE. The V end was cut by 3 bases, the J end by 0 bases, with 7 bases between. The length of the CDR3 is 15 residues. The CDR3 DNA sequence: TGTGCCAGCAGCGGCCGGACCTCTGGGGCCAACGTCCTGACTTTC. The encoded protein is CASSGRTSGANVLTF.

The table lists this clone with a few counts. The chain carries TRBV6-5 and TRBJ1-2, with D perhaps matching TRBD1 (5 bases). The CDR3 totals 13 residues. Per the germline V gene, CDR1 is MNHEY and CDR2 is SVGAGI. V was trimmed by 3 bases and J by 6 bases, leaving 11 bases between them. In DNA form, the CDR3 reads TGTGCCAGCAGTTATTCGGGGGAAAATGGCTACACCTTC. Its translation: CASSYSGENGYTF.

This sequence joins TRBV7-3 and TRBJ2-1, with 7 bases identical to TRBD1. CDR1 SGHTA and CDR2 FQGTGA come from the germline V gene. V shed 8 bases and J 5 bases; nucleotides not matched to a gene: 9. The CDR3 is 14 residues long. The CDR3 sequence: CASSRGGLNNEQFF. In nucleotides, the CDR3 is TGTGCCAGCTCCCGAGGGGGCCTTAACAATGAGCAGTTCTTC.

This clone has just a few counts. CDR3 sequence (DNA): TGCGCCAGCAGCTCGACAGGGGATACCGGGGAGCTGTTTTTT. This translates into CASSSTGDTGELFF. The chain employs TRBV5-1 and TRBJ2-2; 8 positions agree with TRBD1. CDR1 and CDR2 (germline): SGHRS, YFSETQ. CDR3 length equals 14 residues. Trimming took 3 bases from V and 5 from J; bases not matched to a gene: 3.